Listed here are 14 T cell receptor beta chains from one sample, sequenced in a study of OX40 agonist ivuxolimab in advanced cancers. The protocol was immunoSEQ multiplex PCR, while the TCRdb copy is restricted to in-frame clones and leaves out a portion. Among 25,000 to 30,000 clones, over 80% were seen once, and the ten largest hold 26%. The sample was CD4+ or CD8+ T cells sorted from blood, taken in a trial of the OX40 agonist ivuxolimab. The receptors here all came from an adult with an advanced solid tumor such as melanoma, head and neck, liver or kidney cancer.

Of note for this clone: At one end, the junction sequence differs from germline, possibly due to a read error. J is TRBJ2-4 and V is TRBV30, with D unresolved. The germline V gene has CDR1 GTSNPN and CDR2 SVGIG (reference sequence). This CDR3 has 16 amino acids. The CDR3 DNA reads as TGTGCCTGGAGTGTACGAATCGGCATAGCCAAAAGCATTCAGTACTTC. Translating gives CAWSVRIGIAKSIQYF.

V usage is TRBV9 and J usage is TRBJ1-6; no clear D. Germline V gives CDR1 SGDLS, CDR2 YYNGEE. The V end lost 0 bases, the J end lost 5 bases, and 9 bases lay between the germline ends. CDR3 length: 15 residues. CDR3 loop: CASSVGVGDNSPLHF. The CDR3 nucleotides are TGTGCCAGCAGCGTAGGCGTGGGAGATAATTCACCCCTCCACTTT.

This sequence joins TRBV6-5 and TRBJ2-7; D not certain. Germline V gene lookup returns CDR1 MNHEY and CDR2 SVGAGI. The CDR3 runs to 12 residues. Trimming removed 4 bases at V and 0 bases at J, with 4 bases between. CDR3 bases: TGTGCCAGCAGTTCGATCTCCTACGAGCAGTACTTC. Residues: CASSSISYEQYF.

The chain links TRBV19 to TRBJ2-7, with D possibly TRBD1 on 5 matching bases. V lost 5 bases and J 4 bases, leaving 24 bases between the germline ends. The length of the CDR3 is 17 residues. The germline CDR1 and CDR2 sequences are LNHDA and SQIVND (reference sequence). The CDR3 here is CASSLVVDTGRTYEQYF. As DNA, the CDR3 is TGTGCCAGTAGTCTCGTTGTGGACACGGGCCGGACATACGAGCAGTACTTC.

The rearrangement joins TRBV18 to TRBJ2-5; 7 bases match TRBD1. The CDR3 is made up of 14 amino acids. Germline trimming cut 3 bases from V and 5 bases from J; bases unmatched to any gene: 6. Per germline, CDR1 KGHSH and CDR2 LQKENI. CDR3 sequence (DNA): TGTGCCAGCTCACCGGACAGGCCCCTGGAGACCCAGTACTTC. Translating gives CASSPDRPLETQYF.

CDR3 coding DNA: TGTGCCAGCATAGGTTACGAGCAGTACTTC. This sequence encodes CASIGYEQYF. V gene TRBV6-1 combines with J gene TRBJ2-7; D uncertain. CDR3 length: 10 amino acids. The V end was cut by 7 bases, the J end by 4 bases, with 5 bases between. Germline V gene sequence: CDR1 MNHNS, CDR2 SASEGT.

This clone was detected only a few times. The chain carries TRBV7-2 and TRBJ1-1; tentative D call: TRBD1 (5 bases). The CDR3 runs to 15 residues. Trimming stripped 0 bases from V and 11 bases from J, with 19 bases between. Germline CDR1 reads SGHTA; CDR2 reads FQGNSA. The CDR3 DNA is TGTGCCAGCAGCTTAGCGGCCGGGACGGCGGAAGGGGCTTTCTTT. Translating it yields CASSLAAGTAEGAFF.

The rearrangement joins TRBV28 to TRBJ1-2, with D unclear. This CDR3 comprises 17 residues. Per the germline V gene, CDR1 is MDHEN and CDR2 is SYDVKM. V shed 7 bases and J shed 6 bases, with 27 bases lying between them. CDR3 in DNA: TGTGCCAGCACCACCCTGCGGCACCTTTGGAATCTTGATGGCTACACCTTC. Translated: CASTTLRHLWNLDGYTF.

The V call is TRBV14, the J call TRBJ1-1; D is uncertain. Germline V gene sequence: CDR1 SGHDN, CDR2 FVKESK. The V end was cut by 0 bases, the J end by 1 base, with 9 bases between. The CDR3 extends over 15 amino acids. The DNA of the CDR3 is TGTGCCAGCAGCCAAGATCTGGGCAGGAACACTGAAGCTTTCTTT. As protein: CASSQDLGRNTEAFF.

The CDR3 protein is CASGLVLLAGSHYNEQFF. CDR3 DNA: TGTGCTAGTGGTTTGGTACTCTTAGCGGGGAGTCACTACAATGAGCAGTTCTTC. The chain couples TRBV12-5 to TRBJ2-1; 8 bases agree with TRBD2. Germline trimming cut 0 bases from V and 3 bases from J; bases unmatched to any gene: 10. The length of the CDR3 is 18 residues. Germline lookup yields CDR1 LGHNT and CDR2 FRNRAP.

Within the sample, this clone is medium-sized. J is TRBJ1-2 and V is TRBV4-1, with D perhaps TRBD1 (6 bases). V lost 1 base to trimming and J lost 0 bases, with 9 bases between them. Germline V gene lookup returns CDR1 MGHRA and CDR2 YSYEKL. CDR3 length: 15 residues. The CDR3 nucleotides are TGCGCCAGCAGCCAAGTGGGGACAACTAACTATGGCTACACCTTC. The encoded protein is CASSQVGTTNYGYTF.

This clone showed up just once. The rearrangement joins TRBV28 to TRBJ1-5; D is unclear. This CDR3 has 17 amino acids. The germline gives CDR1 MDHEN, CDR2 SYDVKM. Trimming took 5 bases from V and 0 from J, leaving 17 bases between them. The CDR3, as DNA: TGTGCCAGCAGTAGGAGCCGCTTCATATATAGCAATCAGCCCCAGCATTTT. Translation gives CASSRSRFIYSNQPQHF.

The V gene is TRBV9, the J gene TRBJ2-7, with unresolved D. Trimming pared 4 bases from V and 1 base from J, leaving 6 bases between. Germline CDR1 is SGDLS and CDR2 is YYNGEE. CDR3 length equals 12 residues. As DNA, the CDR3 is TGTGCCAGCAGCACCGTATCCTACGAGCAGTACTTC. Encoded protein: CASSTVSYEQYF.

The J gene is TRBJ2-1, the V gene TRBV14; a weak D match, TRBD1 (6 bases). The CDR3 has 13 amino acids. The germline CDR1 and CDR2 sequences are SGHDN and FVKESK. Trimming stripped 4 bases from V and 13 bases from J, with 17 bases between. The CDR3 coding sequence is TGTGCCAGCAGCCCGCTAAGTGACAGGCTCCAGTTCTTC. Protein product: CASSPLSDRLQFF.